The clone carrying this TCR beta chain has just one count. Its antigen remains unidentified. The data were taken from a study of breast tumors, draining lymph nodes, adjacent tissues. Broader study findings: Compared with basal-like, luminal-like tumors shared significantly more repertoire with nontumor tissue. Tumor TCR diversity was below lymph nodes but above nontumor tissue. Data only fit, rather than demonstrated, lymph node origin of most tumor T cells.

Breast cancer patients provided tissue from their axillary draining lymph nodes. TCRdb independently ran MiXCR on the multiplex PCR reads; one entry per CDR3 protein. In the table there are some 83,000 distinct CDR3 sequences, approximately 20% of which are singletons. CDR1 is SGHRS, CDR2 YFSETQ, per germline. This CDR3 is 14 amino acids long. The J segment lost 5 bases and the V segment lost 0 bases, leaving 2 bases of the junction unmatched. The rearrangement uses TRBV5-1 and TRBJ1-1, with TRBD1 identical over 9 bases. Sequences were obtained from axillary lymph node tissue. The sequence was collected from a female donor with breast cancer. Some clones in this sample may be carry-over from other donors' samples. This CDR3 is CASSLGTGDTEAFF. The CDR3, as DNA: TGCGCCAGCAGCTTGGGGACAGGGGATACTGAAGCTTTCTTT.